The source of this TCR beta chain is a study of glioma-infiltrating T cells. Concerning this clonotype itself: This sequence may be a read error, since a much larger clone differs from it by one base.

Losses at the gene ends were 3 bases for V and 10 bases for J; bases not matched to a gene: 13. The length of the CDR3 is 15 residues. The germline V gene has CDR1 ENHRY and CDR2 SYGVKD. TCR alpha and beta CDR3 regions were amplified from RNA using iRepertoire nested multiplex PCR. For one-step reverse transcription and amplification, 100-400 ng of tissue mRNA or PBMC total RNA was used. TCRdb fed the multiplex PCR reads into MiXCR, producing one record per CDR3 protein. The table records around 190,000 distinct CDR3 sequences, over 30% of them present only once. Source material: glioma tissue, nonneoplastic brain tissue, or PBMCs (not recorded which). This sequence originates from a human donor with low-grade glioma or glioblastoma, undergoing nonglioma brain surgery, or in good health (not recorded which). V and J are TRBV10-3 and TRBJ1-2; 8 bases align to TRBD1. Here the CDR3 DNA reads TGTGCCATCAGTGACCTCCCGATGACAGGGGATGTCTACACCTTC. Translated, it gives CAISDLPMTGDVYTF.